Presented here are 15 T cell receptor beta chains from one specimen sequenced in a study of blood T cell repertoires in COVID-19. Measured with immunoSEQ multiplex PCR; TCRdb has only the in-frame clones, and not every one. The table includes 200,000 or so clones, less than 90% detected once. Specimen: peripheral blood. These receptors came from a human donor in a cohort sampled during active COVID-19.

The CDR3 DNA sequence: TGTGCCAGCAGTGAACCCCCCCTCGGCACAGATACGCAGTATTTT. This codes for CASSEPPLGTDTQYF. The gene calls are TRBV6-1 and TRBJ2-3; D unresolved. This CDR3 region has 15 residues. Between the trimmed V and J ends, which lost 2 bases and 1 base, there was a span of 10 bases. Germline V gene sequence: CDR1 MNHNS, CDR2 SASEGT.

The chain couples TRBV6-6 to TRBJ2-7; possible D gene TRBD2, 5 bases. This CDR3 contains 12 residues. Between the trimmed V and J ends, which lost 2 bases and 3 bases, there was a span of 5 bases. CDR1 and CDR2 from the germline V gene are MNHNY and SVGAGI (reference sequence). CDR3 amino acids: CASSYRDYEQYV. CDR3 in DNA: TGTGCCAGCAGTTACCGGGACTACGAGCAGTACGTC.

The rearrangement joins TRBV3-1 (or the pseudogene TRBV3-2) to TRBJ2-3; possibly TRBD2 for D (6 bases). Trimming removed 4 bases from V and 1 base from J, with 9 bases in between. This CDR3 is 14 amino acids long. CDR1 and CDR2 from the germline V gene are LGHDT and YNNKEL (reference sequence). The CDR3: CASSPGLRTDTQYF. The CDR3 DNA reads TGTGCCAGCAGCCCGGGACTTCGCACAGATACGCAGTATTTT.

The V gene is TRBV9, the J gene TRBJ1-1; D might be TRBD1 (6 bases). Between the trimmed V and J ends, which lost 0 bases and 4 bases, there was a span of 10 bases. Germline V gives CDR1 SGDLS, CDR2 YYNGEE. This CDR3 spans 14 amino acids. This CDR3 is CASSVGGGFTEAFF. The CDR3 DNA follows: TGTGCCAGCAGCGTAGGAGGGGGATTCACTGAAGCTTTCTTT.

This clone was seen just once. CDR3 nucleotides: TGTGCCTCGCCCCTCCAGGGTTGGGGTTCAAGTGAGCAGTTCTTC. Its translation is CASPLQGWGSSEQFF. The rearrangement uses TRBV30 and TRBJ2-1, with TRBD1 as a possible D gene (5 bases). V was shortened by 7 bases and J by 9 bases, with 25 bases between the two germline ends. Germline V lookup: CDR1 GTSNPN, CDR2 SVGIG (reference sequence). CDR3 length: 15 residues.

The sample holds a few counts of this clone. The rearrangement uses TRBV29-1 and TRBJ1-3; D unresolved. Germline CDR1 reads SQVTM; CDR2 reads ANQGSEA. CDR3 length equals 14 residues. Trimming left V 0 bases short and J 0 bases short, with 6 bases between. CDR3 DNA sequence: TGCAGCGTTGAAGATCTCCCCTCTGGAAACACCATATATTTT. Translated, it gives CSVEDLPSGNTIYF.

CDR3 DNA sequence: TGTGCCAGCAGTACCCCGGGACAGACTCTTGAAGCTTTCTTT. It codes for CASSTPGQTLEAFF. The chain couples TRBV2 to TRBJ1-1; 7 bases match TRBD1. The V gene's germline CDR1 is SNHLY and CDR2 FYNNEI. The length of the CDR3 is 14 residues. V lost 5 bases, J lost 7 bases, and 10 bases stayed unmatched.

CDR3 sequence reads: CASSRDTVNTEAFF. The DNA for the CDR3 is TGTGCCAGTAGTAGGGACACCGTGAACACTGAAGCTTTCTTT. The chain carries TRBV19 and TRBJ1-1, with TRBD1 as a possible D gene (6 bases). The V and J ends lost 4 bases and 0 bases respectively, with 9 bases between them. The germline CDR1 and CDR2 sequences are LNHDA and SQIVND (reference sequence). This CDR3 has 14 amino acids.

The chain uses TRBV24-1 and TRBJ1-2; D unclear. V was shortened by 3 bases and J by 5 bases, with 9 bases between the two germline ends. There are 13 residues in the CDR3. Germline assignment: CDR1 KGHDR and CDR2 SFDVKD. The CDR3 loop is CATSDGRFYGYTF. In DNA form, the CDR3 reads TGTGCCACCAGTGATGGTCGGTTTTATGGCTACACCTTC.

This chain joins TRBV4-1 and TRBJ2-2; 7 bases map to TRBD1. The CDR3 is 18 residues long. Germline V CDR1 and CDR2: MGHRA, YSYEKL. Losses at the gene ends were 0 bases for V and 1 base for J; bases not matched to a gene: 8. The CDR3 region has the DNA TGCGCCAGCAGCCAAGATGGGACCTGGGACAGGAACACCGGGGAGCTGTTTTTT. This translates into CASSQDGTWDRNTGELFF.

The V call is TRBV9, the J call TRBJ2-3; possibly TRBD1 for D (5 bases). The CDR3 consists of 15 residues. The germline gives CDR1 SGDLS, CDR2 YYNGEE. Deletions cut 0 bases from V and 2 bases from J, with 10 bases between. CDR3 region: CASSVEGRDTDTQYF. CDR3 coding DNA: TGTGCCAGCAGCGTAGAGGGCAGGGACACAGATACGCAGTATTTT.

CDR3 in amino acids: CASGLLAGEETQYF. CDR3 DNA sequence: TGTGCCAGCGGACTACTAGCGGGAGAAGAGACCCAGTACTTC. J is TRBJ2-5 and V is TRBV3-1 (or the pseudogene TRBV3-2), with TRBD2 matching 11 bases. This CDR3 comprises 14 residues. Trimming cost V 8 bases and J 3 bases; bases outside gene matches: 5. Germline CDR1 LGHDT, CDR2 YNNKEL (reference sequence).

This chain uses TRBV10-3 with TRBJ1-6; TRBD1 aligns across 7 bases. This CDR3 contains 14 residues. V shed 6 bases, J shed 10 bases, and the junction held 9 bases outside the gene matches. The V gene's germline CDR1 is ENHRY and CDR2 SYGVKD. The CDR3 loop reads CAIRTDRVTSPLHF. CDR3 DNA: TGTGCCATCAGGACCGACAGGGTAACCTCACCCCTCCACTTT.

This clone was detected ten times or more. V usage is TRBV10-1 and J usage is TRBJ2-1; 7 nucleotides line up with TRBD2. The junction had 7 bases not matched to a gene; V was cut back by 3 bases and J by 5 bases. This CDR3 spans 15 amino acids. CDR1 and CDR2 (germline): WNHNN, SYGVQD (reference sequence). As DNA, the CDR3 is TGCGCCAGCAGTGACCCAGGGACTATTAACAATGAGCAGTTCTTC. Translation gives CASSDPGTINNEQFF.

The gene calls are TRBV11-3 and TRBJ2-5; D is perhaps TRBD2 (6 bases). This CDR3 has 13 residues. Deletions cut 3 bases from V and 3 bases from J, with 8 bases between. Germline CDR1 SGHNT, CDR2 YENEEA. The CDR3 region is CASSFGGEETQYF. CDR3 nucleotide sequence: TGTGCCAGCAGCTTTGGAGGGGAAGAGACCCAGTACTTC.